This T cell receptor beta chain was found in a study of OX40 agonist ivuxolimab in advanced cancers. Study at large: Ivuxolimab, an antibody acting as an agonist of OX40 (CD134), was used to treat patients.

Only in-frame clones appear in the TCRdb table, and some are missing; sequencing was by immunoSEQ multiplex PCR. The data contain approximately 34,000 clones, 81% of them singletons. Trimming at V came to 6 bases and at J to 6 bases, leaving 6 bases not matched to a gene. The V gene's germline CDR1 is WSHSY and CDR2 SAAADI. The CDR3 is made up of 15 amino acids. The clonotype comes from an adult with an advanced solid tumor such as melanoma, head and neck, liver or kidney cancer. The specimen was CD4+ or CD8+ T cells sorted from blood, collected in a trial of the OX40 agonist ivuxolimab. This chain joins TRBV10-2 and TRBJ2-1, with TRBD2 identical over 12 bases. In DNA form, the CDR3 reads TGCGCCAGCAGGACTAGCGGGAGTTCCGGCAATGAGCAGTTCTTC. Its protein product is CASRTSGSSGNEQFF.